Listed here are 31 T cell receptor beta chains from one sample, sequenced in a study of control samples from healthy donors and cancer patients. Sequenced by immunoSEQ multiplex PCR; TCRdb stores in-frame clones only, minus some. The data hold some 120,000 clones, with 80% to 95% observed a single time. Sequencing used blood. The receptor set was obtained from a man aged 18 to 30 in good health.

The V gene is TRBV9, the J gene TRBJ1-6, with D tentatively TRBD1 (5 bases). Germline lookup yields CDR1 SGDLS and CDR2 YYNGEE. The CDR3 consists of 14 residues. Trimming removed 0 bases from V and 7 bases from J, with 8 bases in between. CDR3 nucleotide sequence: TGTGCCAGCAGCGTAGCGGGGCAGAATTCACCCCTCCACTTT. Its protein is CASSVAGQNSPLHF.

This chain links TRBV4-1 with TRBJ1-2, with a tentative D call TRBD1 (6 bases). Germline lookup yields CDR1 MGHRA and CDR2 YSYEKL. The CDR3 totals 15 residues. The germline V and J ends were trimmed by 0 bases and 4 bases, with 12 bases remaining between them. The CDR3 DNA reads TGCGCCAGCAGCCAAGATTGGCAGGGGCCCTATGGCTACACCTTC. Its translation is CASSQDWQGPYGYTF.

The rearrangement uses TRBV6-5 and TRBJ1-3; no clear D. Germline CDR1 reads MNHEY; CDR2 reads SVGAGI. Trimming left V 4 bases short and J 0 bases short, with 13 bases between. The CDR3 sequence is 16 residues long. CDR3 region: CASSLSDWSSGNTIYF. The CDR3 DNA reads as TGTGCCAGCAGTTTGTCCGACTGGAGCTCTGGAAACACCATATATTTT.

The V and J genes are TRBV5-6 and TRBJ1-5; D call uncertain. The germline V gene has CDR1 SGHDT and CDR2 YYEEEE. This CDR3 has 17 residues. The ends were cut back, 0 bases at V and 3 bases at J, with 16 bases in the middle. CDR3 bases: TGTGCCAGCAGCTTGGCGGGCTCCAGAGATGTCAATCAGCCCCAGCATTTT. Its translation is CASSLAGSRDVNQPQHF.

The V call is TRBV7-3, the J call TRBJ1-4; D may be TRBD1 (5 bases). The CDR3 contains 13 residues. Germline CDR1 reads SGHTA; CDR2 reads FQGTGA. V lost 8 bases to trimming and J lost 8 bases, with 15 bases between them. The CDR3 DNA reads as TGTGCCAGCCAAAAAGGGGTTGGAGAAAAACTGTTTTTT. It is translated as CASQKGVGEKLFF.

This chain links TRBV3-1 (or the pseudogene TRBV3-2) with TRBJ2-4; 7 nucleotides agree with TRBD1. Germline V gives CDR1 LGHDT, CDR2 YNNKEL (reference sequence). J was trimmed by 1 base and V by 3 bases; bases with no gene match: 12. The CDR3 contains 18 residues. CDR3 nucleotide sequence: TGTGCCAGCAGCCACCGAACGGGACAGTACAATGCCAAAAACATTCAGTACTTC. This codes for CASSHRTGQYNAKNIQYF.

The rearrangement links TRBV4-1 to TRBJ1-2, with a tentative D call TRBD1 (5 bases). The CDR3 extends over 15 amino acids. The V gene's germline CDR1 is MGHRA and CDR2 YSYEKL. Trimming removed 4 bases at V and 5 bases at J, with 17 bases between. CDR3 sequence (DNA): TGCGCCAGCAGCCTCCCTGCAGGGCCCTTATATGGCTACACCTTC. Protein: CASSLPAGPLYGYTF.

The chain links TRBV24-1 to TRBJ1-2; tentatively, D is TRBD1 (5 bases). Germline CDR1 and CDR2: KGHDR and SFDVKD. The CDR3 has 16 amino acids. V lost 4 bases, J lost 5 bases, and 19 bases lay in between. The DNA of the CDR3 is TGTGCCACCAGTGACCTCACATTGACAGCCTCTTATGGCTACACCTTC. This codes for CATSDLTLTASYGYTF.

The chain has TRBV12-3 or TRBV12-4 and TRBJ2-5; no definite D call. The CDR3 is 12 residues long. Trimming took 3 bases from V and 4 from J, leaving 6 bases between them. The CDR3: CASSLSRETQYF. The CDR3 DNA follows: TGTGCCAGCAGTTTGAGCAGAGAGACCCAGTACTTC.

CDR3 region: CASSSGQGYNSPLHF. The DNA of the CDR3 is TGCGCCAGCAGCTCTGGACAGGGCTATAATTCACCCCTCCACTTT. The V call is TRBV5-1, the J call TRBJ1-6; TRBD1 matches at 8 bases. Per the germline V gene, CDR1 is SGHRS and CDR2 is YFSETQ. The CDR3 loop spans 15 amino acids. V trimming: 3 bases; J trimming: 3 bases; junction bases outside the gene matches: 2.

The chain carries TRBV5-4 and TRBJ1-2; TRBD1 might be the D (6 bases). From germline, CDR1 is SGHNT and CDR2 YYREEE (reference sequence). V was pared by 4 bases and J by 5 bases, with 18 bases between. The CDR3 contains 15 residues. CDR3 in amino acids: CASSPETGGQYGYTF. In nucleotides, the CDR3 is TGTGCCAGCAGCCCTGAGACAGGCGGACAGTATGGCTACACCTTC.

The DNA for the CDR3 is TGTGCCAGCAGCCGGTTCGCATTGGGGACAGCGAACACAGATACGCAGTATTTT. It translates to CASSRFALGTANTDTQYF. The rearrangement uses TRBV7-9 and TRBJ2-3; 7 positions match TRBD1. This CDR3 is 18 amino acids long. V lost 5 bases and J lost 2; bases outside the gene matches: 16. Germline assignment: CDR1 SEHNR and CDR2 FQNEAQ (reference sequence). The variable domain in full, completed from reference TRBV7-9 and TRBJ2-3, reads DTGVSQNPRHKITKRGQNVTFRCDPISEHNRLYWYRQTLGQGPEFLTYFQNEAQLEKSRLLSDRFSAERPKGSFSTLEIQRTEQGDSAMYLCASSRFALGTANTDTQYFGPGTRLTVL.

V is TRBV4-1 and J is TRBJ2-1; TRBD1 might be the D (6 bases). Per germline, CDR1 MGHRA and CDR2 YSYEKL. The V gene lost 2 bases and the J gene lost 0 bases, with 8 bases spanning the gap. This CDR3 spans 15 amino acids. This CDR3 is CASSQTGSSYNEQFF. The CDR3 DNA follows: TGCGCCAGCAGCCAAACAGGGAGCTCCTACAATGAGCAGTTCTTC.

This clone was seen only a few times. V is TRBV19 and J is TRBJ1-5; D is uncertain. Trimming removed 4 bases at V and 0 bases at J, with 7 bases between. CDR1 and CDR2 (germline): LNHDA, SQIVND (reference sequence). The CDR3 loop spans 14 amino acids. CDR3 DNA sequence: TGTGCCAGTAGTACACAGTATAGCAATCAGCCCCAGCATTTT. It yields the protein CASSTQYSNQPQHF.

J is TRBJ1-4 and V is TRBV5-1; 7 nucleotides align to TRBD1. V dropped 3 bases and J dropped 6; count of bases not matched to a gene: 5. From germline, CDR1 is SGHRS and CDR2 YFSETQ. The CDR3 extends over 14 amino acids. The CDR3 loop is CASSSGQAYEKLFF. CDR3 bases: TGCGCCAGCAGCTCCGGACAGGCATATGAAAAACTGTTTTTT.

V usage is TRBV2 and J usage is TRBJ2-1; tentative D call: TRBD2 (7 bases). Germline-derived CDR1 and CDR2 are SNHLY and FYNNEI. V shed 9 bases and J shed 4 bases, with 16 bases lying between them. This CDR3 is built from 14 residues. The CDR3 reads CARGGDFGYNEQFF. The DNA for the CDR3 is TGTGCCAGAGGGGGGGATTTCGGTTACAATGAGCAGTTCTTC.

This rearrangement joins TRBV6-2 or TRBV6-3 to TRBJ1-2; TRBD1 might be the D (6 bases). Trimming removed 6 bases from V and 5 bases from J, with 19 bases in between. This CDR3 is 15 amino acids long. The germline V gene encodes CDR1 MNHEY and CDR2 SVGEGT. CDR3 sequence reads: CASSNPPTGHYGYTF. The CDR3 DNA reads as TGTGCCAGCAGCAACCCCCCGACAGGCCATTATGGCTACACCTTC.

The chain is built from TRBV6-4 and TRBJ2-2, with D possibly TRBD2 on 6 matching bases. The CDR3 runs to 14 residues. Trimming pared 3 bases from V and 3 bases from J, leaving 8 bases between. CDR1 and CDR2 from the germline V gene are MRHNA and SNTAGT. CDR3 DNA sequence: TGTGCCAGCAGTGAGGGGGAGGACACCGGGGAGCTGTTTTTT. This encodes CASSEGEDTGELFF.

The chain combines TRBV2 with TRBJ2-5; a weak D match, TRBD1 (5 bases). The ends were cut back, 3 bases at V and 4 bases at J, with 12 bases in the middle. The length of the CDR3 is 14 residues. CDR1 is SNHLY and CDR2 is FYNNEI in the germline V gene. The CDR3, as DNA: TGTGCCAGCAGTGACAGGACCCAGGGAGAGACCCAGTACTTC. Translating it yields CASSDRTQGETQYF.

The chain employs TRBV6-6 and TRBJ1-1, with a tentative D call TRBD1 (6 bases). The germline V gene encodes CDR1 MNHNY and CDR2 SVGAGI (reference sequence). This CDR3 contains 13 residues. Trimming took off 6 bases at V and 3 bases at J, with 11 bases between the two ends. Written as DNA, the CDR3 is TGTGCCAGCAGACAGGGTAGGGACACTGAAGCTTTCTTT. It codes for CASRQGRDTEAFF.

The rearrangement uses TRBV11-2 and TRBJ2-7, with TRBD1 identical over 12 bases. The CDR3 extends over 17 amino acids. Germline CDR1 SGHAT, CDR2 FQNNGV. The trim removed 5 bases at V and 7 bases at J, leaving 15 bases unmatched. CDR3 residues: CASSLPAPGQGAGEQYF. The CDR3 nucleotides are TGTGCCAGCAGCCTTCCTGCGCCGGGACAGGGGGCGGGAGAGCAGTACTTC.

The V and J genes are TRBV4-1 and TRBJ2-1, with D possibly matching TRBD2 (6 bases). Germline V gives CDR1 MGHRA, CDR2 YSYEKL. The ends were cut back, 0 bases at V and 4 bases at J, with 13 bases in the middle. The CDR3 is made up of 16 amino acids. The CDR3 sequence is CASSQDRRGGYNEQFF. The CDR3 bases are TGCGCCAGCAGCCAAGATCGCCGTGGGGGGTACAATGAGCAGTTCTTC.

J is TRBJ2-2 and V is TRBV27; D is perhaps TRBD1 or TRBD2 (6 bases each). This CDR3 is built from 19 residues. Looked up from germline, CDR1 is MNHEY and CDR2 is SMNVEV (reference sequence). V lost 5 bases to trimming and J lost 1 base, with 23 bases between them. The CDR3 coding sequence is TGTGCCAGCAGTCCCACCGGGCTCAAGGGGGGACGGAACACCGGGGAGCTGTTTTTT. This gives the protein CASSPTGLKGGRNTGELFF.

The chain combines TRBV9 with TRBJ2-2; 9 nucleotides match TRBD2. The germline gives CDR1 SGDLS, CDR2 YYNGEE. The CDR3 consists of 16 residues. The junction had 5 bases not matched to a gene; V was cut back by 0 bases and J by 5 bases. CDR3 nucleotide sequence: TGTGCCAGCAGCGTAGGCGGGGGGGCCCGGACCGGGGAGCTGTTTTTT. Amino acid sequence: CASSVGGGARTGELFF.

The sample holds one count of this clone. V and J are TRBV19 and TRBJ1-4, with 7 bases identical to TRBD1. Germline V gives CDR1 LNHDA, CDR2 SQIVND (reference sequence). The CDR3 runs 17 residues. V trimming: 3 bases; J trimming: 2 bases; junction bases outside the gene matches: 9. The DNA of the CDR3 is TGTGCCAGTAGTATCATGGGACCAGGGGGGACTAATGAAAAACTGTTTTTT. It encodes CASSIMGPGGTNEKLFF.

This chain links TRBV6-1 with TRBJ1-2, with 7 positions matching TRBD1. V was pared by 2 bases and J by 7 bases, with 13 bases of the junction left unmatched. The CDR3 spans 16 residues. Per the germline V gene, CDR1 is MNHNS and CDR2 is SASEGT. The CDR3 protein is CASSENLGRGSSGYTF. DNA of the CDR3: TGTGCCAGCAGTGAAAATCTTGGCAGGGGGTCTAGTGGCTACACCTTC.

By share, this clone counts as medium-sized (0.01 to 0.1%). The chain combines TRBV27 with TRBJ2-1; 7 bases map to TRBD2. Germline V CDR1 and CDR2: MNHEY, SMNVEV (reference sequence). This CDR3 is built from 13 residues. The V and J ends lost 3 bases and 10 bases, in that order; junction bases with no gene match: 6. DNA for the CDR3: TGTGCCAGCAGTTTTACTAGCGAGGGCGAGCAGTTCTTC. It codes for CASSFTSEGEQFF.

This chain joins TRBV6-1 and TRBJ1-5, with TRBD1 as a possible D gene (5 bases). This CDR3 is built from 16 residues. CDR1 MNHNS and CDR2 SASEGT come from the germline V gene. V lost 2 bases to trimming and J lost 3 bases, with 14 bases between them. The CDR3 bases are TGTGCCAGCAGTGAATCCGCCAGGGCCAACAATCAGCCCCAGCATTTT. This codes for CASSESARANNQPQHF.

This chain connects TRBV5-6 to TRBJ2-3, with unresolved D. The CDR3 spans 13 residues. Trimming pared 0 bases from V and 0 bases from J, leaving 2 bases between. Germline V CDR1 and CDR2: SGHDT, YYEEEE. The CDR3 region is CASSLASTDTQYF. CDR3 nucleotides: TGTGCCAGCAGCTTGGCTAGCACAGATACGCAGTATTTT. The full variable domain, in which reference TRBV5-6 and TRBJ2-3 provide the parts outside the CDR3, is DAGVTQSPTHLIKTRGQQVTLRCSPKSGHDTVSWYQQALGQGPQFIFQYYEEEERQRGNFPDRFSGHQFPNYSSELNVNALLLGDSALYLCASSLASTDTQYFGPGTRLTVL.

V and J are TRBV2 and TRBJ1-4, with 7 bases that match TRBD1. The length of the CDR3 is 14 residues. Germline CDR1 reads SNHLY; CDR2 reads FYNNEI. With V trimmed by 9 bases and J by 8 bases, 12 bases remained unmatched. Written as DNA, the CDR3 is TGTGCCAGTCGATTCGACAGGGCAGACGAAAAACTGTTTTTT. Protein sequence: CASRFDRADEKLFF. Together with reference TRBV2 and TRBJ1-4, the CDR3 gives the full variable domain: EPEVTQTPSHQVTQMGQEVILRCVPISNHLYFYWYRQILGQKVEFLVSFYNNEISEKSEIFDDQFSVERPDGSNFTLKIRSTKLEDSAMYFCASRFDRADEKLFFGSGTQLSVL.

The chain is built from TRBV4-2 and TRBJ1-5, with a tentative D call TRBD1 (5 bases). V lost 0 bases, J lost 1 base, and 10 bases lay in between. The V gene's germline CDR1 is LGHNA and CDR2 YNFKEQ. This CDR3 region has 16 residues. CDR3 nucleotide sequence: TGTGCCAGCAGCCAAGATTTGGGACGGAGCAATCAGCCCCAGCATTTT. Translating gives CASSQDLGRSNQPQHF.